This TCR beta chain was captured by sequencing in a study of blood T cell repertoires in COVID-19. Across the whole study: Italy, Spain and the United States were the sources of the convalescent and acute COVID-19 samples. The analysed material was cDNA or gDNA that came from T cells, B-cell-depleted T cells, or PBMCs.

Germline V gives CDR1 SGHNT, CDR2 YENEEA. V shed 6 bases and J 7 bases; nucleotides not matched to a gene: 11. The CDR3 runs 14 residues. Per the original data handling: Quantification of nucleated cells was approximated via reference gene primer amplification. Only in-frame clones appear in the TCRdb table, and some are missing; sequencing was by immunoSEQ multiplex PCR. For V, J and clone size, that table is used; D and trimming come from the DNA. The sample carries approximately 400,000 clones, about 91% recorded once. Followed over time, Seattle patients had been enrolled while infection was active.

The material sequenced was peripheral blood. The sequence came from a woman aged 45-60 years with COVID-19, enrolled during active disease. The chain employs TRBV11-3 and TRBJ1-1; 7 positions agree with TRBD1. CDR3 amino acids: CASSPGGSDDEAFF. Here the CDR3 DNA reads TGTGCCAGCAGTCCAGGGGGATCGGACGATGAAGCTTTCTTT.